These 21 T cell receptor beta chains came from one sample sequenced in a study of cytotoxic CD8 clonotypes in ibrutinib-treated CLL. TCRdb's table, derived via immunoSEQ multiplex PCR, lists solely in-frame clones and lacks some. The sample lists approximately 140,000 clones; 60% to 80% were seen once. The sequencing here drew on PBMCs, taken after 12 months of ibrutinib treatment. These receptors originate from a human donor with chronic lymphocytic leukemia.

This clone was recorded a few times. CDR3 DNA sequence: TGTGCCTGGAGGGGACTGGACGGGCGCTCCTACAATGAGCAGTTCTTC. Its protein is CAWRGLDGRSYNEQFF. V gene TRBV30 combines with J gene TRBJ2-1, with D perhaps matching TRBD2 (6 bases). Trimming removed 3 bases at V and 0 bases at J, with 15 bases between. This CDR3 is built from 16 residues. Looked up from germline, CDR1 is GTSNPN and CDR2 is SVGIG (reference sequence).

The chain recombines TRBV6-1 with TRBJ1-5; D ambiguous. Trimming left V 3 bases short and J 6 bases short, with 9 bases between. The germline CDR1 and CDR2 sequences are MNHNS and SASEGT. The CDR3 covers 13 residues. CDR3 bases: TGTGCCAGCAGTGATGTGGGTGCTCAGCCCCAGCATTTT. It encodes CASSDVGAQPQHF.

V and J are TRBV27 and TRBJ2-7, with a weak D call TRBD2 (5 bases). V gave up 2 bases and J gave up 0 bases, with 8 bases separating them. Germline assignment: CDR1 MNHEY and CDR2 SMNVEV (reference sequence). The length of the CDR3 is 14 residues. This CDR3 is CASSLTGNSYEQYF. DNA of the CDR3: TGTGCCAGCAGTTTAACCGGGAACTCCTACGAGCAGTACTTC.

The chain links TRBV9 to TRBJ2-7, with D tentatively TRBD2 (7 bases). V was trimmed by 4 bases and J by 4 bases, leaving 18 bases between them. Germline CDR1 is SGDLS and CDR2 is YYNGEE. This CDR3 has 15 residues. DNA for the CDR3: TGTGCCAGCAGCCCCCGCGGGGGCTACATTTACGAGCAGTACTTC. This codes for CASSPRGGYIYEQYF.

The chain has TRBV5-6 and TRBJ2-3, with 9 bases identical to TRBD2. The V segment lost 1 base and the J segment 2 bases; nucleotides outside the gene matches: 8. This CDR3 spans 17 amino acids. In germline, CDR1 is SGHDT, CDR2 YYEEEE. The CDR3 DNA follows: TGTGCCAGCAGCTTGCCGACTAGCGGACCGTACACAGATACGCAGTATTTT. Protein product: CASSLPTSGPYTDTQYF.

This clone was seen a single time. The V gene is TRBV6-5, the J gene TRBJ1-4, with D perhaps matching TRBD1 (6 bases). The germline CDR1 and CDR2 sequences are MNHEY and SVGAGI. The V and J ends lost 6 bases and 0 bases respectively, with 11 bases between them. The CDR3 runs 15 residues. DNA for the CDR3: TGTGCCAGCAGGGAGGGGGGTTCAACTAATGAAAAACTGTTTTTT. This gives the protein CASREGGSTNEKLFF.

The V call is TRBV11-3, the J call TRBJ2-3, with TRBD2 matching 7 bases. CDR1 SGHNT and CDR2 YENEEA come from the germline V gene. This CDR3 has 14 amino acids. With V trimmed by 1 base and J by 4 bases, 2 bases remained unmatched. The CDR3 nucleotides read TGTGCCAGCAGCTTAGTTGCGGGGGCAGATACGCAGTATTTT. Translated, it gives CASSLVAGADTQYF.

V usage is TRBV4-3 and J usage is TRBJ2-3, with D unclear. This CDR3 is 15 amino acids long. V lost 2 bases, J lost 4 bases, and 13 bases lay in between. CDR1 LGHNA and CDR2 YSLEER come from the germline V gene. The CDR3 nucleotides are TGCGCCAGCAGCCAATCTGGCGGCCCCGCAGATACGCAGTATTTT. It encodes CASSQSGGPADTQYF.

This clone was found a few times. Relative to the germline gene, one junction end is altered; a read error may explain this. The chain uses TRBV10-3 and TRBJ1-1; D uncertain. The CDR3 covers 15 residues. Germline V CDR1 and CDR2: ENHRY, SYGVKD. The DNA of the CDR3 is TGTGCCATCAGTGAGTCTCTACTCATGAATACTGAAGCTTTCTTT. Residues: CAISESLLMNTEAFF.

This clone has a handful of counts. V is TRBV18 and J is TRBJ2-5; D unclear. CDR3 length: 12 residues. Trimming took 6 bases from V and 1 from J, leaving 6 bases between them. CDR1 is KGHSH, CDR2 LQKENI, per germline. The CDR3 reads CASSPSQETQYF. The DNA of the CDR3 is TGTGCCAGCTCCCCCAGCCAAGAGACCCAGTACTTC.

The J gene is TRBJ1-1, the V gene TRBV7-2; 9 bases align to TRBD1. Germline CDR1 SGHTA, CDR2 FQGNSA. Trimming cost V 2 bases and J 6 bases; bases outside gene matches: 7. The CDR3 covers 15 residues. CDR3 residues: CASSLRTGAGAEAFF. The CDR3 DNA follows: TGTGCCAGCAGCTTACGGACAGGGGCGGGGGCTGAAGCTTTCTTT.

This clone was seen only a few times. CDR3 bases: TGTGCCAGCAGCCTTTTCGGGGGGGGGACCCAGTACTTC. This codes for CASSLFGGGTQYF. V usage is TRBV27 and J usage is TRBJ2-5; 8 nucleotides line up with TRBD2. The V and J ends lost 6 bases and 7 bases, in that order; junction bases with no gene match: 7. The germline V gene encodes CDR1 MNHEY and CDR2 SMNVEV (reference sequence). The length of the CDR3 is 13 residues.

The chain couples TRBV11-1 to TRBJ2-7; D gene unclear. Trimming shortened V by 3 bases and J by 5 bases, and 5 bases separated the two germline ends. CDR1 is SGHAT, CDR2 FQDESV, per germline (reference sequence). This CDR3 has 11 amino acids. This CDR3 is CASSLMDEQYF. The CDR3 DNA is TGTGCCAGCAGCTTGATGGACGAGCAGTACTTC.

V and J are TRBV10-3 and TRBJ1-5, with D maybe TRBD1 (6 bases). Germline-derived CDR1 and CDR2 are ENHRY and SYGVKD. This CDR3 has 16 amino acids. The germline V and J ends were trimmed by 10 bases and 1 base, with 20 bases remaining between them. Here the CDR3 reads CATLKEQGLSNQPQHF. CDR3 DNA sequence: TGTGCCACGCTCAAAGAACAGGGTCTCAGCAATCAGCCCCAGCATTTT.

This clone was detected only once. The chain has TRBV28 and TRBJ2-7, with 9 bases lining up with TRBD1. J was trimmed by 6 bases and V by 2 bases; bases with no gene match: 8. CDR3 size: 15 residues. Germline loops: CDR1 MDHEN, CDR2 SYDVKM. The CDR3 region is CASSLEFWTGAEQYF. The DNA for the CDR3 is TGTGCCAGCAGTTTAGAGTTTTGGACAGGGGCCGAGCAGTACTTC.

The genes are TRBV6-4 and TRBJ1-1, with D tentatively TRBD1 (5 bases). The CDR3 runs 16 residues. The V gene lost 0 bases and the J gene lost 1 base, with 12 bases spanning the gap. Germline CDR1 is MRHNA and CDR2 is SNTAGT. CDR3 DNA sequence: TGTGCCAGCAGTGACTCTGCGGGGCAGGGGAACACTGAAGCTTTCTTT. Protein sequence: CASSDSAGQGNTEAFF.

This clone was counted between two and nine times. The chain uses TRBV7-2 and TRBJ2-7, with 7 bases lining up with TRBD1. The germline gives CDR1 SGHTA, CDR2 FQGNSA. The CDR3 extends over 13 amino acids. Trimming took 5 bases from V and 4 from J; bases not matched to a gene: 5. The CDR3 reads CASSNLQGYEQYF. Written as DNA, the CDR3 is TGTGCCAGCAGCAACCTACAGGGGTACGAGCAGTACTTC. Based on the CDR3 plus reference TRBV7-2 and TRBJ2-7, the full variable domain is GAGVSQSPSNKVTEKGKDVELRCDPISGHTALYWYRQSLGQGLEFLIYFQGNSAPDKSGLPSDRFSAERTGGSVSTLTIQRTQQEDSAVYLCASSNLQGYEQYFGPGTRLTVT.

The chain joins TRBV19 to TRBJ1-5, with D unclear. Per the germline V gene, CDR1 is LNHDA and CDR2 is SQIVND (reference sequence). This CDR3 region has 15 residues. V was trimmed by 5 bases and J by 5 bases, leaving 16 bases between them. The CDR3 is CASSLMPQADQPQHF. The DNA of the CDR3 is TGTGCCAGTAGTTTAATGCCCCAGGCCGATCAGCCCCAGCATTTT.

The chain couples TRBV7-2 to TRBJ2-5; D gene unclear. Deletions cut 2 bases from V and 5 bases from J, with 6 bases between. The germline V gene encodes CDR1 SGHTA and CDR2 FQGNSA. The CDR3 runs to 12 residues. As DNA, the CDR3 is TGTGCCAGCAGCTTAAGTACGGAGACCCAGTACTTC. Amino acid sequence: CASSLSTETQYF. Using reference TRBV7-2 and TRBJ2-5 for the parts outside the CDR3, the full variable domain is GAGVSQSPSNKVTEKGKDVELRCDPISGHTALYWYRQSLGQGLEFLIYFQGNSAPDKSGLPSDRFSAERTGGSVSTLTIQRTQQEDSAVYLCASSLSTETQYFGPGTRLLVL.

The gene calls are TRBV2 and TRBJ2-3; 7 bases align to TRBD2. This CDR3 comprises 13 residues. With 9 bases clipped from V and 2 bases from J, the junction kept 5 bases outside the gene matches. Germline CDR1 is SNHLY and CDR2 is FYNNEI. The CDR3 is CARPGLFTDTQYF. Written as DNA, the CDR3 is TGTGCCAGACCGGGACTATTCACAGATACGCAGTATTTT.

The CDR3 bases are TGCGCCAGCAGCTCGGCCCGCCTCGTTACTAGCGGGGGGCTCCAAGAGACCCAGTACTTC. This translates into CASSSARLVTSGGLQETQYF. The chain is built from TRBV5-1 and TRBJ2-5; the match to TRBD2 covers 12 bases. This CDR3 is built from 20 residues. After removal of 3 bases from V and 1 base from J, the junction contained 16 bases not matched to a gene. Germline CDR1 reads SGHRS; CDR2 reads YFSETQ.